One T cell receptor (beta chain) is described in this entry. Antigen: not known. Genomic DNA was employed as the template in profiling TCR beta VDJ and CDR3. TCRdb re-analysed the reads in MiXCR, keeping a single row per CDR3 protein. The sample yields hundreds of thousands of distinct CDR3 sequences, roughly 68% seen once. The record originates from a study of CD8+CD57+ T cells in acquired aplastic anemia. Study in general: CD4+ and CD8+ cells, once sorted, gave DNA averaging roughly 3.2 ug. CD4+ cell libraries from healthy donors averaged approximately 9.9 million reads. Study outcomes and limitations: Between patients and controls, CD8+ Simpson's diversity did not vary significantly. Patients and controls shared under 35 CD8+ CDR3 sequences, which appeared highly expressed in patients and within their immunodominant clones.

This TCR came from a human donor in good health, serving as a control. Sequences were obtained from sorted CD4+, CD8+, or CD8+CD57+ T cells (not recorded which) from PBMCs.

This CDR3 reads CAISGSSGHYNEQFF. CDR3 bases: TGTGCCATCAGTGGATCTAGCGGGCATTACAATGAGCAGTTCTTC. The chain combines TRBV10-3 with TRBJ2-1, with TRBD2 matching 8 bases. Germline CDR1 reads ENHRY; CDR2 reads SYGVKD. V shed 4 bases and J 4 bases; nucleotides not matched to a gene: 6. The CDR3 sequence is 15 residues long.